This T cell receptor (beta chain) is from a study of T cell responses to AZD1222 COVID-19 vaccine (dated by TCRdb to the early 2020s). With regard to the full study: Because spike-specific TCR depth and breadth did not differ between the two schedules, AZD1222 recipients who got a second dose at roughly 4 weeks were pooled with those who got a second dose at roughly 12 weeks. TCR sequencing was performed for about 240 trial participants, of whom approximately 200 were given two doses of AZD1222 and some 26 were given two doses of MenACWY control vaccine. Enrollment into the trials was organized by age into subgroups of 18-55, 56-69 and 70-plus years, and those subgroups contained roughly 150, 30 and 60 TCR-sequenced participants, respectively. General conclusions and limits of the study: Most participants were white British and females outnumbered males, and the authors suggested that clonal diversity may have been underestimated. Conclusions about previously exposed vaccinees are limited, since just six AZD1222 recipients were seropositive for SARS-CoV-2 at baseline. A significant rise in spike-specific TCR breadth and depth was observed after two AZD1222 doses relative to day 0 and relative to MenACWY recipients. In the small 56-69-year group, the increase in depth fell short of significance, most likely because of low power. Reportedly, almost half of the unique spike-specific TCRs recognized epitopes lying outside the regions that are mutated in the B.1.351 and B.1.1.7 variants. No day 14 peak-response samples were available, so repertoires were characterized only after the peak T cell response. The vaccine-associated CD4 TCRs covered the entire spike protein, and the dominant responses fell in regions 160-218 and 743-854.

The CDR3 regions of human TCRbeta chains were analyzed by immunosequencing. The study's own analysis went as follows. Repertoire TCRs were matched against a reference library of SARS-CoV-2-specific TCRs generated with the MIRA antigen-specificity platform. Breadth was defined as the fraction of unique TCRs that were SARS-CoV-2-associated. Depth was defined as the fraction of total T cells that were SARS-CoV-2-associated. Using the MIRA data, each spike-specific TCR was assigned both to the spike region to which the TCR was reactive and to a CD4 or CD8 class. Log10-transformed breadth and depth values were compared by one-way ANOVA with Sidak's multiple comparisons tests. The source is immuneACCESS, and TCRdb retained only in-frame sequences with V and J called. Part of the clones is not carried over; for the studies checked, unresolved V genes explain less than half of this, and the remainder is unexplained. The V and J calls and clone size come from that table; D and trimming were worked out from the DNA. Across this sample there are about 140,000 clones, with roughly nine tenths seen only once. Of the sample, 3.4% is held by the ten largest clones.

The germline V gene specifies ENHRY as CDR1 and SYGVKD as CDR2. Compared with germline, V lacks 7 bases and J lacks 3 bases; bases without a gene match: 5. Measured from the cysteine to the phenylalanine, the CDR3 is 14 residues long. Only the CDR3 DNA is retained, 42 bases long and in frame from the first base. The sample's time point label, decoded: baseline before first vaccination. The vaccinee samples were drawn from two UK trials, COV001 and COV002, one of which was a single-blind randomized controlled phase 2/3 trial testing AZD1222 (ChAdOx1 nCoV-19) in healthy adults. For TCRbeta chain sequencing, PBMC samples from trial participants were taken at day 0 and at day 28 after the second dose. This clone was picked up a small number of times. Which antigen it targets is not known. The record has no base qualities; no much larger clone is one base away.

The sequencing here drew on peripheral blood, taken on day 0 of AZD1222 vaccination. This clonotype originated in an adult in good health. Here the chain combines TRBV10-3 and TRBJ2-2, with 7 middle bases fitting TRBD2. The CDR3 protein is CAITASGDTGELFF. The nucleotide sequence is TGTGCCATCACGGCGAGCGGGGACACCGGGGAGCTGTTTTTT.